What follows is one T cell receptor beta chain and its context. The specificity of this receptor is unknown. Base-call qualities are not available, and no considerably larger clone is one nucleotide away. The library was produced with the immunoSEQ multiplex PCR assay. The table comes from immuneACCESS by way of TCRdb, which keeps in-frame sequences with V and J called. Part of the clones is missing from these tables; in studies checked, under half for an unresolved V gene and the rest for unknown reasons. The sample includes almost 550,000 clones, with approximately 80% observed a single time. The ten largest make up 0.01% to 0.015% of the sample. The sample comes from a study of shared T cell receptors in the human thymus (dated by TCRdb to 2020 to 2022). Broadly, across the study: The study examined how self-reactive, shared T-cell receptor alpha chains are generated in the human thymus.

CDR1 SGHDN and CDR2 FVKESK are derived from the germline V gene. The trim is 3 bases for V and 4 bases for J, with a gap of 12 bases between the germline ends. The CDR3 holds 14 amino acids from the cysteine to the phenylalanine. Kept here is only the CDR3 DNA, which spans 42 bases and is read in frame from base 1. The same data also went into a second study, on human thymus T cells. The second investigation adds: In Finland, the donors were immunologically healthy infants who were having open corrective cardiac surgery for congenital heart defects. Thymus tissue was collected as surgical resects that were removed during corrective cardiac surgery. Biased V and J gene segment usage appeared to be present in both thymic and peripheral blood repertoires. The related research found that thymic TCR repertoires overlapped highly between unrelated individuals. TCR alpha and beta repertoires from fewer than ten infant thymus samples and a few related peripheral blood samples were characterized in the study. The infant donors were about 7 to 250 days old, and the cohort included several males and two females. After being mechanically released from the tissue, thymocytes were kept at -70 degrees C in pellets of about 9-34 million cells. A QIAsymphony instrument was used to extract genomic DNA from frozen cell pellets. The immunoSEQ multiplex PCR assay was used to amplify the TCRB and TCRAD loci from a standardized quantity of quality-controlled genomic DNA. Amplicons spanned the V(D)J region at a length sufficient to cover the CDR3 and identify V and J genes. Amplicon sequencing was performed on an Illumina platform through the commercial immunoSEQ service. Primer bias and sequencing errors were corrected as previously described, and TCRAD and TCRB definitions were based on the IMGT database. Repertoires were analysed with immunoSEQ Analyzer 3.0 and VDJTools, covering basic statistics, V/J segment usage, diversity estimates, rarefaction and pairwise overlap. Diversity was estimated using the Chao1, ChaoE, Efron-Thisted, Shannon and inverse Simpson indices, and was also estimated on datasets down-sampled to the size of the smallest sample. For repertoire overlap, CDR3 nucleotide sequence, V gene and J gene had to match strictly, and clustering was done by Jaccard-based multidimensional scaling. Thymus samples yielded on average around 850,000 unique TCRB clonotypes, compared with 75,000 to 85,000 from blood samples.

The material sequenced was thymocytes. The receptor chain draws on TRBV14 and TRBJ1-2; a tentative D match to TRBD1 spans 6 bases. The clonotype originates from a boy under two years old with a congenital heart defect. Donor details come from another sample of the same person, matched by shared clones. At the DNA level, the sequence is TGTGCCAGCAGCCATACCGGGACACCCTATGGCTACACCTTC. It is translated as CASSHTGTPYGYTF. Reference TRBV14 and TRBJ1-2 genes cover what lies past the CDR3, so the full variable domain is EAGVTQFPSHSVIEKGQTVTLRCDPISGHDNLYWYRRVMGKEIKFLLHFVKESKQDESGMPNNRFLAERTGGTYSTLKVQPAELEDSGVYFCASSHTGTPYGYTFGSGTRLTVV.